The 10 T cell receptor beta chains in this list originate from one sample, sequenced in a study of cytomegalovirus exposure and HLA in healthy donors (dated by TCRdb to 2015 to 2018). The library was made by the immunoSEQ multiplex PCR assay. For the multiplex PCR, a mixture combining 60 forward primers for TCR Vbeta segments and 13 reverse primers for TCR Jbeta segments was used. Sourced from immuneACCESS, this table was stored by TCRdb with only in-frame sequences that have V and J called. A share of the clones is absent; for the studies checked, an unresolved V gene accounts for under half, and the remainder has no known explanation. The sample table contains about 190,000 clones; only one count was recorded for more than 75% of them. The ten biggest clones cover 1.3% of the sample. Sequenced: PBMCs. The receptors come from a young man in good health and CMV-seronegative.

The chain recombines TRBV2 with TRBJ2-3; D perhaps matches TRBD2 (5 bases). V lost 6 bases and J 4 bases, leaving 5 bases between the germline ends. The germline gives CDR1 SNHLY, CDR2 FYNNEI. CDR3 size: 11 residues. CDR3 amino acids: CASRLADTQYF. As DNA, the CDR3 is TGTGCCAGCAGACTAGCAGATACGCAGTATTTT.

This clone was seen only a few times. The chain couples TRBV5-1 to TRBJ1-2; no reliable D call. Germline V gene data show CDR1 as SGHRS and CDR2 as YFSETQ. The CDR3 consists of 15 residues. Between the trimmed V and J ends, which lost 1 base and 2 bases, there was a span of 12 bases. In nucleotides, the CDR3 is TGCGCCAGCAGCTTGTATGCAGGCACAAACTATGGCTACACCTTC. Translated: CASSLYAGTNYGYTF.

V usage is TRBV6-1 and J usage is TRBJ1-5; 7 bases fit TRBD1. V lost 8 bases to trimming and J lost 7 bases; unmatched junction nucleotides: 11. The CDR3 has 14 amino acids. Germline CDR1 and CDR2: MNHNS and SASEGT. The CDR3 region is CASRQWRGQQPQHF. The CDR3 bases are TGTGCCAGCCGTCAATGGAGGGGGCAACAGCCCCAGCATTTT.

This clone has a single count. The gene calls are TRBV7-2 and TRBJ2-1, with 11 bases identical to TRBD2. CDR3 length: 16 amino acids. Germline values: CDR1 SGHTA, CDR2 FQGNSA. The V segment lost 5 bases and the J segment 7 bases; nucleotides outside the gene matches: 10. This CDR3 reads CASSLNSGRALNEQFF. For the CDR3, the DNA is TGTGCCAGCAGCCTTAATAGCGGGAGGGCCCTGAATGAGCAGTTCTTC.

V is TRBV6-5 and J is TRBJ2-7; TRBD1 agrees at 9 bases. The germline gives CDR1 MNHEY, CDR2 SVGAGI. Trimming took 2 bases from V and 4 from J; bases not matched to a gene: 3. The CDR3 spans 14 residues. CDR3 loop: CASSYTDRGYEQYF. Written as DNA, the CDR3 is TGTGCCAGCAGTTACACGGACAGGGGATACGAGCAGTACTTC.

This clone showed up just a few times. This chain's CDR3 is CASSPQKGGFIDTQYF. CDR3 coding DNA: TGTGCCAGCAGCCCCCAAAAGGGGGGGTTCATAGATACGCAGTATTTT. V gene TRBV7-2 combines with J gene TRBJ2-3; D perhaps matches TRBD2 (7 bases). V dropped 5 bases and J dropped 5 bases, with 20 bases sitting between them. The CDR3 is 16 amino acids. CDR1 SGHTA and CDR2 FQGNSA come from the germline V gene.

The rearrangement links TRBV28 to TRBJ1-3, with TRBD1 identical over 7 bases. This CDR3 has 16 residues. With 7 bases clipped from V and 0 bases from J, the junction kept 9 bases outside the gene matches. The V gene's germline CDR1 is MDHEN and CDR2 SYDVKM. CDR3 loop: CASKGGTVHSGNTIYF. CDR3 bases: TGTGCCAGCAAAGGCGGGACAGTGCACTCTGGAAACACCATATATTTT.

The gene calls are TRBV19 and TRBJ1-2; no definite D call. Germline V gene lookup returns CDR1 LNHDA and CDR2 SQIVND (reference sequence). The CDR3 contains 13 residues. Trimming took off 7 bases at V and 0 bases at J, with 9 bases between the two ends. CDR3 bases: TGTGCCAGTAATCGGGGAACTAACTATGGCTACACCTTC. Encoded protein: CASNRGTNYGYTF.

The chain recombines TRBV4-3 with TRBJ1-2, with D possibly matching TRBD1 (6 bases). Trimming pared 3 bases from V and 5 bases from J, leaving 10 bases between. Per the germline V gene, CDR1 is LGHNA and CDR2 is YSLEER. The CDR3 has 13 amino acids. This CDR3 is CASSHDRIYGYTF. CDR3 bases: TGCGCCAGCAGCCACGACAGGATTTATGGCTACACCTTC.

The CDR3: CASSPWGQGNTGELFF. CDR3 DNA sequence: TGTGCCAGCTCACCTTGGGGACAGGGCAACACCGGGGAGCTGTTTTTT. The rearrangement links TRBV18 to TRBJ2-2; TRBD1 matches 9 bases. This CDR3 region has 16 residues. V shed 3 bases, J shed 2 bases, and the junction held 4 bases outside the gene matches. CDR1 and CDR2 (germline): KGHSH, LQKENI.